This TCR beta chain was recovered during a study of blood T cell repertoires in COVID-19. The wider study: Sample material is recorded as cDNA or gDNA derived from T cells, B-cell-depleted T cells, or PBMCs.

V was cut by 5 bases and J by 2 bases, with 18 bases left in between. Germline assignment: CDR1 MDHEN and CDR2 SYDVKM. The CDR3 has 16 residues. Original methodology: Reference gene primer amplification yielded estimated nucleated cell counts. The repertoire was sequenced with immunoSEQ multiplex PCR; TCRdb's copy has only in-frame clones and lacks some. The D gene and trimming were derived from the DNA, and the V and J assignments and clone size from that table. The data show approximately 450,000 clones, about 85% seen once. Donors were grouped by their self-reported clinical history. This TCR came from a woman between 18 and 30 years old with acute COVID-19. The specimen was PBMCs or T cells enriched from blood (not recorded which). The chain joins TRBV28 to TRBJ1-1, with D maybe TRBD1 (5 bases). Here the CDR3 reads CASSPLFPGDNTEAFF. CDR3 in DNA: TGTGCCAGCAGTCCCCTCTTTCCGGGGGATAACACTGAAGCTTTCTTT.